This T cell receptor beta chain was sequenced for a study of neurological immune-mediated disorders (dated by TCRdb to between 2018 and 2021). Background on the whole study: Among the approximately 35 multiple sclerosis patients, relapsing-remitting MS was present in some 31 and secondary progressive MS was present in 3. The study compared peripheral blood TCR-beta repertoires of HTLV-I-associated myelopathy (HAM/TSP) patients, multiple sclerosis patients and healthy controls using UMI-based sequencing. Longitudinal samples, technical triplicates and paired sorted CD4+ and CD8+ T-cell subsets, alongside PBMC samples, were included among the roughly 100 TCR-beta libraries. The cohort was made up of 60 to 75 subjects, consisting of 15 or so HAM/TSP patients, some 34 multiple sclerosis patients and around 20 healthy controls. Results the study describes overall, beyond this receptor: The MS cluster showed no association with clinical or MRI features, and the authors stated that larger cohorts are needed. TCR clonal expansion was highest in HAM/TSP patients and lowest in MS patients, with MS patients falling below even healthy controls. No identical CDR3 amino acid sequences were found to be shared among expanded clones across subjects, suggesting that TCR-beta repertoires were private in all groups. Phylogenetic analysis grouped repertoires from 18 of 34 MS patients into a cluster of related CDR3 sequences, suggesting a possible repertoire-level signature.

Sorted-subset TCR libraries were prepared from approximately 1 million sorted CD4+ or CD8+ T cells. Multiple sclerosis patients were enrolled in a US clinical protocol evaluating disease progression by magnetic resonance imaging. PBMCs were separated from peripheral blood using Ficoll-Hypaque density gradient centrifugation and then cryopreserved in liquid nitrogen. The study also sequenced paired sorted CD4+ and CD8+ subsets from healthy controls, HAM/TSP patients and MS patients. In this sample, this clonotype turned up many times. No cognate antigen has been identified for it. There are no base qualities to consult, and no much larger clone falls within one base. Per the germline V gene (reference sequence), DFQATT is the CDR1 and SNEGSKA is the CDR2. The CDR3 runs 15 residues from the cysteine to the phenylalanine. Only the CDR3 portion is preserved as DNA: 45 bases, with reading frame beginning at the first base. Trimming removed 3 bases from V and 0 bases from J, leaving 13 bases between the germline ends.

cDNA was synthesized by template-switch 5'RACE using a primer carrying a 10-nucleotide random unique molecular identifier by which each TCR transcript was tagged. Over 190 million TCR-beta sequences, covering 15-18 subjects, were produced in each sequencing run. The RNeasy kit was used for extraction of total RNA. Using the KAPA Real-time Library Amplification kit, TCR-beta VDJ regions were amplified with primers for the TCR constant region and the 5'RACE anchor. A first PCR added sample indexes and Illumina adaptors, and a second PCR then raised library yield. After Ampure bead purification, the roughly 650 bp TCR product was size-selected on a 2% E-gel SizeSelection system. Before pooling, library quality was assessed on a Bioanalyzer, concentration was determined with Qubit, and library quantification was performed with the Kapa Library Quantification kit. Libraries were sequenced paired-end 2 x 150 bp on an Illumina HiSeq 2500. To increase sequence diversity, roughly 24-32% phiX was spiked into each library pool. On the study's bioinformatics: The UMI-based MiGEC pipeline processed quality-filtered reads and removed over 80% of raw TCR sequences during error correction. IMGT germline references were used for alignment of VDJ genes, and clonotypes were defined by a unique CDR3 amino acid sequence together with V-J genes. Clonal expansion, Shannon diversity and CDR3 relatedness (CalcPairwiseDistances, ClusterSamples) were evaluated with VDJtools, and phylogenetic trees were built with CLCbio workbench. A clone was classed as expanded if it had 8 or more unique UMIs, a cutoff based on coefficient-of-variation modelling across technical triplicates. TCRdb applied fastp at Q25 and MiXCR to the public reads, then kept only in-frame beta chains. Every distinct CDR3 protein forms one entry, paired with its most common genes and DNA. None of the V and J calls come from the authors' own analysis; TCRdb made them. Within this sample are 45,000 to 55,000 distinct CDR3 sequences, with more than 5% of them counted one time only. The ten largest clones add up to over 1.2% of the sample.

In this chain, TRBV20-1 is recombined with TRBJ2-3; the D segment cannot be called with confidence. Sequenced material: CD4+ T cells from blood. The TCR comes from a woman younger than 30 with multiple sclerosis. The DNA sequence is as follows: TGCAGTGCTAGCCCGCCGCTTCAGAGCACAGATACGCAGTATTTT. Translated, it gives CSASPPLQSTDTQYF.